This T cell receptor beta chain is from a study of control samples from healthy donors and cancer patients (dated by TCRdb to the early 2020s). Turning to this clone: It has no known antigen specificity. Nothing much larger sits one base from this clone, and base qualities are not available.

The library was generated by the immunoSEQ multiplex PCR assay. TCRdb provides this immuneACCESS table in a form limited to in-frame rearrangements. Some clones are lacking; in checked studies, under half of them reflect an unresolved V gene, and why the rest are absent is not known. This sample is represented by 150,000 to 160,000 clones; nearly 95% of them were singletons. The leading ten clones occupy 2% to 2.5% of the sample. The germline V gene sets CDR1 to SNHLY and CDR2 to FYNNEI. There are 15 amino acids in the CDR3, from cysteine to phenylalanine inclusive. The only DNA kept is the CDR3, 45 bases in frame from the first base. The junction carries 9 bases between V and J, which are trimmed by 4 bases and 0 bases respectively.

This sequence was found in a man aged 50-60 years in good health. The chain uses TRBV2 and TRBJ1-4; the D segment could be TRBD1, given 5 matching bases. Sequenced sample: blood. The CDR3 protein is CASSVRASTNEKLFF. The base sequence is TGTGCCAGCAGTGTCAGGGCCTCAACTAATGAAAAACTGTTTTTT.